A selection of T cell receptor beta chains follows, all from one sample in a study of neoadjuvant anti-PD-1 for oral cavity cancer. TCRdb keeps only in-frame clones here, not all; method: immunoSEQ multiplex PCR. The profile shows fewer than 90,000 clones, roughly 85% of them singletons. This specimen was PBMCs, taken after nivolumab (anti-PD-1) treatment. These receptors all stem from a person between 40 and 79 years old with oral cavity squamous cell carcinoma. Each CDR3 is given with its conserved first and last residue. D genes are given only for firm matches. A row's size may be missing; if present it is once, few, many or a size class.

length	size	V	D	J	DNA	CDR3
14	.	TRBV10-1	.	TRBJ1-1	TGCGCCAGCAGTGAGTCGTTGGGGTTCACTGAAGCTTTCTTT	CASSESLGFTEAFF
12	.	TRBV27	TRBD1	TRBJ1-1	TGTGCCAGCAGTTTCGGACAGGGCGAAGCTTTCTTT	CASSFGQGEAFF
11	few	TRBV5-6	TRBD1	TRBJ2-1	TGTGCCAGCAGCCGGATGGACAGGTCGTTCTTC	CASSRMDRSFF
13	.	TRBV11-2	.	TRBJ2-5	TGTGCCAGCAGCTCCGGCCCTCAAGAGACCCAGTACTTC	CASSSGPQETQYF
15	.	TRBV9	TRBD2	TRBJ2-3	TGTGCCACCTCATTCCGGGGCGGGAGGGCCGATACGCAGTATTTT	CATSFRGGRADTQYF
13	.	TRBV5-1	.	TRBJ2-3	TGCGCCAGCAGCTTGGGGCGCACAGATACGCAGTATTTT	CASSLGRTDTQYF
14	.	TRBV6-5	.	TRBJ1-1	TGTGCCAGCAGTTGGGGAGAGAAAAACACTGAAGCTTTCTTT	CASSWGEKNTEAFF
15	once	TRBV2	TRBD2	TRBJ2-1	TGTGCCAGCAGTGCCCTGACTAGCGGGATGTATGAGCAGTTCTTC	CASSALTSGMYEQFF
13	.	TRBV30	.	TRBJ2-1	TGTGCCTGGAGTGTACTAGTATATGGTGAGCAGTTCTTC	CAWSVLVYGEQFF
12	.	TRBV29-1	.	TRBJ2-3	TGCAGCGTTCAGGAGTCCACAGATACGCAGTATTTT	CSVQESTDTQYF
15	.	TRBV19	TRBD2	TRBJ2-1	TGTGCCAGTAGTATAGCGGGAGGTCCCTACAATGAGCAGTTCTTC	CASSIAGGPYNEQFF
17	.	TRBV10-3	TRBD2	TRBJ2-7	TGTGCCATCAGTGACAGAACTAGCGGCTTCCTCTCCTACGAGCAGTACTTC	CAISDRTSGFLSYEQYF
16	.	TRBV5-1	TRBD1	TRBJ1-1	TGCGCCAGCAGCAACGACAGGGGCAGGAAGAACACTGAAGCTTTCTTT	CASSNDRGRKNTEAFF
16	.	TRBV5-4	TRBD2	TRBJ2-7	TGTGCCAGCAGCTTGTCGGCAGACCCGGGGGGTTACGAGCAGTACTTC	CASSLSADPGGYEQYF
13	.	TRBV7-8	.	TRBJ1-1	TGTGCCAGCAGCTCCTTACAGAACACTGAAGCTTTCTTT	CASSSLQNTEAFF
14	.	TRBV6-5	TRBD1	TRBJ1-1	TGTGCCAGTAACTCCGACAGGGACGGCACTGAAGCTTTCTTT	CASNSDRDGTEAFF
13	.	TRBV6-6	.	TRBJ2-7	TGTGCCAGCAGTTACGGGCAGTCCTACGAGCAGTACTTC	CASSYGQSYEQYF
12	.	TRBV9	.	TRBJ2-2	TGTGCCAGCAGCCCGGGGGCCGGGGAGCTGTTTTTT	CASSPGAGELFF
15	.	TRBV5-1	.	TRBJ2-5	TGCGCCAGCAGCCGTGTTAGGGGGGGTCGAGAGACCCAGTACTTC	CASSRVRGGRETQYF
15	.	TRBV9	.	TRBJ2-5	TGTGCCAGCAGCGGCAGCGGGACACGACAAGAGACCCAGTACTTC	CASSGSGTRQETQYF
13	.	TRBV6-5	.	TRBJ2-6	TGTGCCAGCACGGGCTCTGGGGCCAACGTCCTGACTTTC	CASTGSGANVLTF
13	.	TRBV29-1	.	TRBJ1-1	TGCAGCGTTGAATCGGACAGCATCGCTGAAGCTTTCTTT	CSVESDSIAEAFF
10	.	TRBV30	.	TRBJ1-4	TGTGCCTGGAGTGGGGAAAAACTGTTTTTT	CAWSGEKLFF
13	.	TRBV9	.	TRBJ1-5	TGTGCCAGCAGCGTAGGTAGCAATCAGCCCCAGCATTTT	CASSVGSNQPQHF
15	few	TRBV5-1	TRBD2	TRBJ2-7	TGCGCCAGCAGCAGGACTAGCGGGAGCTCCTACGAGCAGTACTTC	CASSRTSGSSYEQYF
13	.	TRBV29-1	.	TRBJ1-2	TGCAGCGTTGAAAAGGCAGGGGCCGGTGGCTACACCTTC	CSVEKAGAGGYTF
12	once	TRBV7-8	.	TRBJ2-5	TGTGCCAGCAGCCCGGCCCTGGAAACCCAGTACTTC	CASSPALETQYF
11	.	TRBV20-1	.	TRBJ1-4	TGCAGTGCTAGATCAGTTGAAAAACTGTTTTTT	CSARSVEKLFF
14	few	TRBV7-3	.	TRBJ2-6	TGTGCCAGCAGCCCGGGGGCTGGGGCCAACGTCCTGACTTTC	CASSPGAGANVLTF
13	.	TRBV11-3	.	TRBJ2-2	TGTGCCAGCAGCTTTCAGGGCACCGGGGAGCTGTTTTTT	CASSFQGTGELFF
14	few	TRBV9	.	TRBJ1-5	TGTGCCAGCAGCGTAGGGGGGGTCTCCCAGCCCCAGCATTTT	CASSVGGVSQPQHF
16	few	TRBV29-1	TRBD2	TRBJ2-1	TGCAGCGTCCAGGGACTAGCGGGACTATCCTACAATGAGCAGTTCTTC	CSVQGLAGLSYNEQFF